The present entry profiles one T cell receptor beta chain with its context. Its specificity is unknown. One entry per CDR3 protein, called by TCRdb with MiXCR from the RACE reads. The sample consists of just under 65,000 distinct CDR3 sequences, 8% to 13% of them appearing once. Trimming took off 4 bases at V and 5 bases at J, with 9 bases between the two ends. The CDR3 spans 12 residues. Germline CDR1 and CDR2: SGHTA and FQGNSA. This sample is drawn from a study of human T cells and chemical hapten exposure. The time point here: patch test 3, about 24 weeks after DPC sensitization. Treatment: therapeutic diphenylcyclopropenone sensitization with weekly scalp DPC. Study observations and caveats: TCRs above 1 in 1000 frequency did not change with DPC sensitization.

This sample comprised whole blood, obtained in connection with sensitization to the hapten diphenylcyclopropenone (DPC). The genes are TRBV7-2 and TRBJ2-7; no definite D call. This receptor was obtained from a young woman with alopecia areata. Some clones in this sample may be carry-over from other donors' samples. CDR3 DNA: TGTGCCAGCAGCTCTCGCTTGGACGAGCAGTACTTC. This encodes CASSSRLDEQYF.